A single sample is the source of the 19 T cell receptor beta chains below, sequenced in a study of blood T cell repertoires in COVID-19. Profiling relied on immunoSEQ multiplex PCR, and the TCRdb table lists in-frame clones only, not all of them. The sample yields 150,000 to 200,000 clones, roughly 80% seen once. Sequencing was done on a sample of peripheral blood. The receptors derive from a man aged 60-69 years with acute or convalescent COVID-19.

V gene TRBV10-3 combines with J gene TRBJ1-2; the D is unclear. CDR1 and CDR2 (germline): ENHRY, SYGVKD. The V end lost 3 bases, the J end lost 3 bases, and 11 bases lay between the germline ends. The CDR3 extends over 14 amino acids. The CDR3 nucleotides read TGTGCCATCAGTGATAGGCTGCAGGACTATGGCTACACCTTC. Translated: CAISDRLQDYGYTF.

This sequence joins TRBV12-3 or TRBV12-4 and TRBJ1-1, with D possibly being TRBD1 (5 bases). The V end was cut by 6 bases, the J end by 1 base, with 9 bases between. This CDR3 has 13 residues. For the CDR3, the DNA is TGTGCCAGCAGCAAGACAGCGAACACTGAAGCTTTCTTT. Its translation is CASSKTANTEAFF.

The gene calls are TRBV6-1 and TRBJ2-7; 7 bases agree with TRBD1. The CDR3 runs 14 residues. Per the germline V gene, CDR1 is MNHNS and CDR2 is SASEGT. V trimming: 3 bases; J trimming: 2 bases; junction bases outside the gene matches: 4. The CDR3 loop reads CASSDRDRAYEQYF. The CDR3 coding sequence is TGTGCCAGCAGTGACCGGGACAGAGCCTACGAGCAGTACTTC.

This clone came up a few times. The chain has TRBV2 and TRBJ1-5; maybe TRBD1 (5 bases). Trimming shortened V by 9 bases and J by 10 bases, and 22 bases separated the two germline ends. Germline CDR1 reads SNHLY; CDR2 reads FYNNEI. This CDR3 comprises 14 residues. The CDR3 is CASEKGREVGPQHF. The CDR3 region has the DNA TGTGCCAGTGAAAAAGGCAGGGAGGTGGGTCCCCAGCATTTT. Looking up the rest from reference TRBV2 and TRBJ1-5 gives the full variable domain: EPEVTQTPSHQVTQMGQEVILRCVPISNHLYFYWYRQILGQKVEFLVSFYNNEISEKSEIFDDQFSVERPDGSNFTLKIRSTKLEDSAMYFCASEKGREVGPQHFGDGTRLSIL.

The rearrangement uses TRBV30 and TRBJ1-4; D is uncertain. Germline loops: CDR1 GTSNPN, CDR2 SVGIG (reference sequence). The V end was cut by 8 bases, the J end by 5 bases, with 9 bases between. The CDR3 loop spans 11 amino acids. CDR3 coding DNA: TGTGCCCGCGCAAAAAATGAAAAACTGTTTTTT. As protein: CARAKNEKLFF.

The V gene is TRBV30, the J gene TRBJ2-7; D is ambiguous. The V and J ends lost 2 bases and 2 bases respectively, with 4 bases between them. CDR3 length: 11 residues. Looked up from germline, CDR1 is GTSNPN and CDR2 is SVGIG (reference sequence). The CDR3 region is CAWSFAYEQYF. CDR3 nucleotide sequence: TGTGCCTGGAGTTTCGCCTACGAGCAGTACTTC.

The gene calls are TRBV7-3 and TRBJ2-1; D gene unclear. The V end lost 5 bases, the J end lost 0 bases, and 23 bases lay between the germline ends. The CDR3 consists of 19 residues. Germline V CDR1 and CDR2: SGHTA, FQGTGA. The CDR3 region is CASSPQTVAAINSYNEQFF. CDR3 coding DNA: TGTGCCAGCAGCCCCCAGACCGTTGCAGCGATTAACTCCTACAATGAGCAGTTCTTC.

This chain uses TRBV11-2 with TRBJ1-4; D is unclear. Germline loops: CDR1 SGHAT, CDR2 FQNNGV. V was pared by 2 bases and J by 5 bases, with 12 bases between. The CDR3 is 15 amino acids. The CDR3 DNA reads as TGTGCCAGCAGCTTACAGGTTGCATTAAATGAAAAACTGTTTTTT. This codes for CASSLQVALNEKLFF.

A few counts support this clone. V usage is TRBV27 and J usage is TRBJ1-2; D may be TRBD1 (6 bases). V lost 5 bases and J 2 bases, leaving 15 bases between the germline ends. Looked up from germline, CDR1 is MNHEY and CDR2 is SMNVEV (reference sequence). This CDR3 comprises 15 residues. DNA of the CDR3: TGTGCCAGCAGTCGGACCGCAGGGGTAAACTATGGCTACACCTTC. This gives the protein CASSRTAGVNYGYTF.

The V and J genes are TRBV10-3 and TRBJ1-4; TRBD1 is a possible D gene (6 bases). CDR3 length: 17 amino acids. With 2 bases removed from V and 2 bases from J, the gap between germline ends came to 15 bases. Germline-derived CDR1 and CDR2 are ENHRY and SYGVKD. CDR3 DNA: TGTGCCATCAGTGAGGAGTGGGGGCTCGCGACTAATGAAAAACTGTTTTTT. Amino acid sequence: CAISEEWGLATNEKLFF.

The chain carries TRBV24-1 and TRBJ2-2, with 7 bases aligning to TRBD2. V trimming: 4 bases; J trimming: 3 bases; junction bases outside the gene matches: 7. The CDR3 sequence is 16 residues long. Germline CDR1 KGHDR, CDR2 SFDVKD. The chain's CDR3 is CATSDALAVDTGELFF. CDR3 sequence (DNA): TGTGCCACCAGTGACGCGCTAGCGGTAGACACCGGGGAGCTGTTTTTT.

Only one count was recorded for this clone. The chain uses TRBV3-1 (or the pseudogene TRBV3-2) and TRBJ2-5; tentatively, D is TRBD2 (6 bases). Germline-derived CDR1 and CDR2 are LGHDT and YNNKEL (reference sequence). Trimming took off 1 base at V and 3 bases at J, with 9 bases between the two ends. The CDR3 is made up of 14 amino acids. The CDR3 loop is CASSQASVKETQYF. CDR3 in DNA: TGTGCCAGCAGCCAAGCTAGCGTTAAAGAGACCCAGTACTTC.

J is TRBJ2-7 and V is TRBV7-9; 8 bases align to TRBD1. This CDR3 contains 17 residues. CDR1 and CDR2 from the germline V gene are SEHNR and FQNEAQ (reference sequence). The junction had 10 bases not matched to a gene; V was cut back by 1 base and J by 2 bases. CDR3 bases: TGTGCCAGCAGCTTAGGGTCCCCGGACAGGGAAACCTACGAGCAGTACTTC. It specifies CASSLGSPDRETYEQYF.

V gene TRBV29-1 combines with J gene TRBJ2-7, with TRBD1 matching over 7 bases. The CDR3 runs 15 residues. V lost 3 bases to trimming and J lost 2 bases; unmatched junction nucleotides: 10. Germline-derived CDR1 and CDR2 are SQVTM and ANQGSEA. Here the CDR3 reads CSVEYRDSLAYEQYF. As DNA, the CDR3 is TGCAGCGTTGAGTACCGGGACAGCCTTGCCTACGAGCAGTACTTC.

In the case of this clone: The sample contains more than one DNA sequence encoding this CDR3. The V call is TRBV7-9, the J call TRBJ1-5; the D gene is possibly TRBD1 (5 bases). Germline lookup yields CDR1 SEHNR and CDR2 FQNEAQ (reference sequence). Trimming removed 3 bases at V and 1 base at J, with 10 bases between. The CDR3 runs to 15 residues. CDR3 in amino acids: CASSLQGSSNQPQHF. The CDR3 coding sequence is TGTGCCAGCAGCTTGCAGGGAAGCAGCAATCAGCCCCAGCATTTT.

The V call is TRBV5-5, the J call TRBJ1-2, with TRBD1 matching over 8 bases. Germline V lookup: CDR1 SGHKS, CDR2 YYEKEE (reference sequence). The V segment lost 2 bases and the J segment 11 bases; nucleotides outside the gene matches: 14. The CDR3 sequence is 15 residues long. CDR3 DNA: TGTGCCAGCAGCTTAGACCGGGCAGGGGGCGCAAAATACACCTTC. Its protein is CASSLDRAGGAKYTF.

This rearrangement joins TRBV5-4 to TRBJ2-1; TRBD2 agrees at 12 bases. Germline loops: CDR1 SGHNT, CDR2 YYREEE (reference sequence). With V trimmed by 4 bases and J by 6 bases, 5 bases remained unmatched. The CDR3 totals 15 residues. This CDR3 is CASSLRTSGANEQFF. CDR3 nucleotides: TGTGCCAGCAGCCTTAGGACTAGCGGGGCCAATGAGCAGTTCTTC.

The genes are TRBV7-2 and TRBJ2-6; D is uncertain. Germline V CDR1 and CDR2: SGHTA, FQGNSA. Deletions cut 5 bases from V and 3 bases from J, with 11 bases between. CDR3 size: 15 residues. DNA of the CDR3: TGTGCCAGCAGCCCTATGGTGAGTGGGGCCAACGTCCTGACTTTC. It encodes CASSPMVSGANVLTF.

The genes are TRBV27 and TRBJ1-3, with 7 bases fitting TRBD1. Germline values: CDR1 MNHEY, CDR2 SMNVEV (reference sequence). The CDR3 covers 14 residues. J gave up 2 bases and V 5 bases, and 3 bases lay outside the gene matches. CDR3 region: CASSNRGPGNTIYF. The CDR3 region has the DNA TGTGCCAGCAGTAACAGGGGACCTGGAAACACCATATATTTT.